The 29 T cell receptor beta chains reported below all come from one sample, sequenced in a study of human T cells and chemical hapten exposure. Indicated time point: patch test 2, 6 weeks after DPC sensitization. Specified treatment: therapeutic diphenylcyclopropenone sensitization with weekly scalp DPC. TCRdb recomputed calls from the RACE reads with MiXCR, one row per CDR3 protein. Found here are 85,000 to 100,000 distinct CDR3 sequences, approximately 9.9% of them singletons; the top ten hold roughly 2.3%. The starting material was whole blood, obtained in connection with sensitization to the hapten diphenylcyclopropenone (DPC). The receptors were gathered from a man aged 40-49 years with alopecia areata. Some clones in this sample may be carry-over from other donors' samples.

This clonotype showed up just a few times. The chain has TRBV10-3 and TRBJ2-3, with 7 positions matching TRBD2. Germline values: CDR1 ENHRY, CDR2 SYGVKD. After removal of 2 bases from V and 8 bases from J, the junction contained 1 base not matched to a gene. This CDR3 contains 12 residues. For the CDR3, the DNA is TGTGCCATCAGTGAGGGGACTACTACGCAGTATTTT. This translates into CAISEGTTTQYF.

The J gene is TRBJ2-3, the V gene TRBV14; the D gene could be TRBD1 or TRBD2 (6 bases each). CDR1 is SGHDN and CDR2 is FVKESK in the germline V gene. The CDR3 spans 20 residues. Trimming removed 0 bases from V and 1 base from J, with 23 bases in between. CDR3 in DNA: TGTGCCAGCAGCCAAGAATGGGGGCCTCAACGGGAGAGGGGCACAGATACGCAGTATTTT. This translates into CASSQEWGPQRERGTDTQYF.

This chain links TRBV6-2 or TRBV6-3 with TRBJ2-3, with TRBD1 matching 8 bases. The CDR3 spans 13 residues. J was trimmed by 3 bases and V by 7 bases; bases with no gene match: 3. Germline V gives CDR1 MNHEY, CDR2 SVGEGT. In DNA, the CDR3 is TGTGCCAGCATCCGGACAGGGACAGATACGCAGTATTTT. Translated, it gives CASIRTGTDTQYF.

The chain combines TRBV28 with TRBJ2-5; 8 bases match TRBD2. Looked up from germline, CDR1 is MDHEN and CDR2 is SYDVKM. V was pared by 7 bases and J by 4 bases, with 2 bases of the junction left unmatched. The CDR3 consists of 12 residues. The CDR3, as DNA: TGTGCCAGCATTACTAGCGGAGAGACCCAGTACTTC. Translation: CASITSGETQYF.

This clonotype was detected ten times or more. The chain joins TRBV11-2 to TRBJ1-1; no definite D call. The length of the CDR3 is 14 residues. The V gene lost 4 bases and the J gene lost 3 bases, with 12 bases spanning the gap. Germline values: CDR1 SGHAT, CDR2 FQNNGV. The CDR3: CASSYRVSHTEAFF. The CDR3 DNA reads TGTGCCAGCAGCTACCGGGTGAGTCACACTGAAGCTTTCTTT.

This clonotype has ten or more counts. This chain links TRBV6-6 with TRBJ2-2; 7 nucleotides match TRBD1. CDR1 MNHNY and CDR2 SVGAGI come from the germline V gene (reference sequence). This CDR3 has 17 amino acids. With 2 bases clipped from V and 2 bases from J, the junction kept 8 bases outside the gene matches. The CDR3 spells CASSYRRQGLNTGELFF. CDR3 bases: TGTGCCAGCAGTTACCGACGACAGGGCCTAAACACCGGGGAGCTGTTTTTT.

This clonotype was detected a few times. The chain couples TRBV20-1 to TRBJ2-1; D is ambiguous. Germline V CDR1 and CDR2: DFQATT, SNEGSKA (reference sequence). This CDR3 has 13 amino acids. V shed 2 bases and J shed 6 bases, with 11 bases lying between them. The DNA of the CDR3 is TGCAGTGCTAGACCGCCAATTTGCAATGAGCAGTTCTTC. It specifies CSARPPICNEQFF.

This clonotype was picked up a small number of times. V usage is TRBV7-2 and J usage is TRBJ2-7; D call uncertain. CDR1 and CDR2 (germline): SGHTA, FQGNSA. V shed 4 bases and J shed 6 bases, with 10 bases lying between them. The CDR3 covers 12 residues. CDR3 nucleotide sequence: TGTGCCAGCAGCTCTTCCCGGGTCGAGCAGTACTTC. Its translation is CASSSSRVEQYF.

V gene TRBV5-1 combines with J gene TRBJ1-1; 7 bases match TRBD1. The V segment lost 0 bases and the J segment 4 bases; nucleotides outside the gene matches: 6. Looked up from germline, CDR1 is SGHRS and CDR2 is YFSETQ. This CDR3 contains 15 residues. The DNA of the CDR3 is TGCGCCAGCAGCTTGGGGGGACAGTTGAGCACTGAAGCTTTCTTT. Protein product: CASSLGGQLSTEAFF.

This clonotype was recorded once. The chain joins TRBV3-2 to TRBJ2-1. TRBV3-2 is marked as a pseudogene. The CDR3 sequence is 12 residues long. The DNA for the CDR3 is TGTGCCAGCAGCCAAAGTTCCAATGAGCAGTTCTTC. Its protein is CASSQSSNEQFF.

There are many counts of this clonotype. The rearrangement uses TRBV12-3 or TRBV12-4 and TRBJ1-1; no definite D call. The CDR3 is 13 amino acids. The germline V and J ends were trimmed by 3 bases and 7 bases, with 12 bases remaining between them. Here the CDR3 reads CASSFRARGEAFF. The CDR3 DNA follows: TGTGCCAGCAGTTTTAGGGCGCGAGGTGAAGCTTTCTTT.

The V and J genes are TRBV18 and TRBJ1-6; 8 bases are shared with TRBD1. V gave up 4 bases and J gave up 9 bases; unmatched junction bases: 8. Germline assignment: CDR1 KGHSH and CDR2 LQKENI. The CDR3 has 15 residues. CDR3 region: CASSLIQGASSPLHF. Written as DNA, the CDR3 is TGTGCCAGCTCACTGATCCAGGGGGCCAGTTCACCCCTCCACTTT.

This clonotype was observed a handful of times. The V and J genes are TRBV30 and TRBJ2-7, with no clear D. The CDR3 is 12 amino acids. The germline V gene has CDR1 GTSNPN and CDR2 SVGIG (reference sequence). V was pared by 0 bases and J by 3 bases, with 6 bases between. CDR3 residues: CAWSVSVYEQYF. The DNA of the CDR3 is TGTGCCTGGAGTGTAAGTGTCTACGAGCAGTACTTC.

CDR3 sequence reads: CASSQVRDGNQPQHF. CDR3 DNA sequence: TGTGCCAGCAGCCAAGTACGGGATGGCAATCAGCCCCAGCATTTT. This chain uses TRBV4-2 with TRBJ1-5; D gene ambiguous. Germline loops: CDR1 LGHNA, CDR2 YNFKEQ. V was trimmed by 1 base and J by 2 bases, leaving 9 bases between them. The CDR3 is made up of 15 amino acids.

CDR3 in amino acids: CASSFYIADTIYF. The CDR3 DNA reads as TGTGCCAGCAGTTTTTATATTGCAGACACCATATATTTT. This chain joins TRBV12-3 or TRBV12-4 and TRBJ1-3; D not certain. V lost 3 bases to trimming and J lost 8 bases, with 11 bases between them. The CDR3 has 13 amino acids.

The CDR3, as DNA: TGTGCCAGCAGCCCCGAAGCTAACTATGGCTACACCTTC. This gives the protein CASSPEANYGYTF. The rearrangement uses TRBV7-2 and TRBJ1-2; D uncertain. Trimming took 5 bases from V and 0 from J, leaving 7 bases between them. Germline V gene lookup returns CDR1 SGHTA and CDR2 FQGNSA. The CDR3 length is 13 residues.

This clonotype has at least ten counts. The chain recombines TRBV5-1 with TRBJ1-2; possible D gene TRBD1, 5 bases. V lost 0 bases to trimming and J lost 3 bases, with 9 bases between them. Germline V gene lookup returns CDR1 SGHRS and CDR2 YFSETQ. This CDR3 region has 14 residues. CDR3 residues: CASSLVQGDYGYTF. The CDR3 DNA reads as TGCGCCAGCAGCTTGGTTCAGGGCGACTATGGCTACACCTTC.

This clonotype has ten or more counts. The V and J genes are TRBV9 and TRBJ2-5; D is uncertain. CDR3 length: 15 amino acids. With 6 bases removed from V and 2 bases from J, the gap between germline ends came to 17 bases. Germline loops: CDR1 SGDLS, CDR2 YYNGEE. CDR3 amino acids: CASTSSGRLQETQYF. As DNA, the CDR3 is TGTGCCAGCACCTCGTCAGGCAGGCTTCAAGAGACCCAGTACTTC.

This clonotype was seen more than once but under ten times. J is TRBJ2-3 and V is TRBV3-1; D gene uncertain. With 5 bases removed from V and 1 base from J, the gap between germline ends came to 13 bases. The V gene's germline CDR1 is LGHDT and CDR2 YNNKEL (reference sequence). This CDR3 spans 15 amino acids. The CDR3 DNA follows: TGTGCCAGCAGCTCCCAAGCGAGGCGCACAGATACGCAGTATTTT. Protein product: CASSSQARRTDTQYF.

The chain is built from TRBV5-6 and TRBJ1-5, with TRBD1 identical over 8 bases. CDR3 length: 15 residues. Germline V lookup: CDR1 SGHDT, CDR2 YYEEEE. J was trimmed by 4 bases and V by 4 bases; bases with no gene match: 7. The CDR3 DNA follows: TGTGCCAGCAGCCTTTGGACAGGGAGGAATCAGCCCCAGCATTTT. Protein sequence: CASSLWTGRNQPQHF.

This chain connects TRBV20-1 to TRBJ2-3; D is uncertain. V was trimmed by 3 bases and J by 8 bases, leaving 6 bases between them. CDR1 is DFQATT and CDR2 is SNEGSKA in the germline V gene (reference sequence). The CDR3 consists of 10 residues. The CDR3 coding sequence is TGCAGTGCTAGTTTTGGTACGCAGTATTTT. Protein: CSASFGTQYF.

This sequence joins TRBV5-8 and TRBJ2-3, with D unresolved. Germline loops: CDR1 SGHTS, CDR2 YDEGEE. V was cut by 0 bases and J by 2 bases, with 4 bases left in between. The CDR3 contains 13 residues. CDR3 sequence: CASSLAHTDTQYF. The CDR3 DNA follows: TGTGCCAGCAGCTTGGCCCACACAGATACGCAGTATTTT.

The CDR3 nucleotides read TGCAGCGTGGACAGGGTAGCCGCTGAAGCTTTCTTT. It codes for CSVDRVAAEAFF. This chain connects TRBV29-1 to TRBJ1-1; 8 nucleotides line up with TRBD1. The V gene's germline CDR1 is SQVTM and CDR2 ANQGSEA. This CDR3 has 12 residues. V dropped 6 bases and J dropped 6; count of bases not matched to a gene: 6.

This clonotype was detected only a few times. V gene TRBV27 combines with J gene TRBJ1-5, with 9 bases identical to TRBD1. There are 12 residues in the CDR3. The trim removed 7 bases at V and 6 bases at J, leaving 1 base unmatched. The germline V gene encodes CDR1 MNHEY and CDR2 SMNVEV (reference sequence). The CDR3 sequence is CASKTGGQPQHF. In nucleotides, the CDR3 is TGTGCCAGCAAGACAGGGGGTCAGCCCCAGCATTTT.

This clonotype was seen many times. The chain combines TRBV11-2 with TRBJ1-2, with 8 positions matching TRBD1. Trimming cost V 8 bases and J 8 bases; bases outside gene matches: 4. The CDR3 consists of 11 residues. CDR1 and CDR2 (germline): SGHAT, FQNNGV. The CDR3 nucleotides are TGTGCCAGCCGGGACAGGCTGGGCTACACCTTC. This gives the protein CASRDRLGYTF.

This chain connects TRBV27 to TRBJ2-7, with 11 bases lining up with TRBD2. The germline V gene has CDR1 MNHEY and CDR2 SMNVEV (reference sequence). The CDR3 runs 16 residues. V trimming: 5 bases; J trimming: 3 bases; junction bases outside the gene matches: 9. In DNA form, the CDR3 reads TGTGCCAGCAGTCCCCAGACTAGCGGGATAGTCTACGAGCAGTACGTC. It translates to CASSPQTSGIVYEQYV.

The rearrangement joins TRBV6-1 to TRBJ2-1; 8 bases match TRBD2. With V trimmed by 7 bases and J by 4 bases, 9 bases remained unmatched. Germline V gene data show CDR1 as MNHNS and CDR2 as SASEGT. The CDR3 sequence is 15 residues long. The DNA for the CDR3 is TGTGCCAGCACTCAACTAGCGGCCCGATACAATGAGCAGTTCTTC. It specifies CASTQLAARYNEQFF.

This clonotype was counted at least ten times. J is TRBJ1-2 and V is TRBV29-1, with 11 bases identical to TRBD1. This CDR3 is 14 amino acids long. Germline CDR1 and CDR2: SQVTM and ANQGSEA. Unmatched junction bases numbered 9, after V lost 4 bases and J lost 8 bases. In DNA form, the CDR3 reads TGCAGCGTTGGGTCGGACAGGGGGCAAGGAGGCTACACCTTC. Translating it yields CSVGSDRGQGGYTF. The complete variable domain, with remaining parts taken from reference TRBV29-1 and TRBJ1-2, reads SAVISQKPSRDICQRGTSLTIQCQVDSQVTMMFWYRQQPGQSLTLIATANQGSEATYESGFVIDKFPISRPNLTFSTLTVSNMSPEDSSIYLCSVGSDRGQGGYTFGSGTRLTVV.

This clonotype appeared many times. A junction end diverges from the germline sequence, so it may reflect a read error. V and J are TRBV7-7 and TRBJ1-1; a possible D gene is TRBD1 (6 bases). Germline CDR1 reads SSHAT; CDR2 reads FNYEAQ (reference sequence). The CDR3 totals 18 residues. CDR3 in amino acids: CASRQAPGHPKKNTEAFF. In DNA, the CDR3 is TGTGCTAGCAGGCAGGCCCCGGGACACCCTAAGAAGAACACTGAAGCTTTCTTT. Variable domain in full (rest from reference TRBV7-7 and TRBJ1-1): GAGVSQSPRYKVTKRGQDVTLRCDPISSHATLYWYQQALGQGPEFLTYFNYEAQPDKSGLPSDRFSAERPEGSISTLTIQRTEQRDSAMYRCASRQAPGHPKKNTEAFFGQGTRLTVV.